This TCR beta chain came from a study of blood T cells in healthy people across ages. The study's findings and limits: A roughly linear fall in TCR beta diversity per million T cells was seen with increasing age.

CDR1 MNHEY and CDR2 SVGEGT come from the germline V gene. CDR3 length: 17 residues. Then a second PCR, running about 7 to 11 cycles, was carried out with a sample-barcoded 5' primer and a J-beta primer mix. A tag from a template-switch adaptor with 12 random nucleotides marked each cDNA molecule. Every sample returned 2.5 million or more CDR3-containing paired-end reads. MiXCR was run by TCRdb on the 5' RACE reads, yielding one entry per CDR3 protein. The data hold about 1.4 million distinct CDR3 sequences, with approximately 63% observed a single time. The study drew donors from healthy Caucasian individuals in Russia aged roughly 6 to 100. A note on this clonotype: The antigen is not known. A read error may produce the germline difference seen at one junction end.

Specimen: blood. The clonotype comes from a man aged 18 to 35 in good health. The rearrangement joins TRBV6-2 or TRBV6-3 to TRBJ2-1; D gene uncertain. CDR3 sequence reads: CAGSYGPVIHSYNEQFF. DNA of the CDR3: TGTGCCGGCAGTTACGGCCCTGTAATCCACTCCTACAATGAGCAGTTCTTC.